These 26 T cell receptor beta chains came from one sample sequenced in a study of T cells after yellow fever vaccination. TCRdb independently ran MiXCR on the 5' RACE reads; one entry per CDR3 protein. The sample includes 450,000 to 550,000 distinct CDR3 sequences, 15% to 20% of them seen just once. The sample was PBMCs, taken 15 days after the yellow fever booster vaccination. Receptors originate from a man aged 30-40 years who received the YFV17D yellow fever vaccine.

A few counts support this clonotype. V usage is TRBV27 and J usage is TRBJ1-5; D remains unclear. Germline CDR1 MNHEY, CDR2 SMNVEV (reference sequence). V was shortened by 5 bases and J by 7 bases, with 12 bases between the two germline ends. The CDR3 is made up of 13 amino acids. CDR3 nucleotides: TGTGCCAGCAGTCCACTAGTCTACCAGCCCCAGCATTTT. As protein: CASSPLVYQPQHF.

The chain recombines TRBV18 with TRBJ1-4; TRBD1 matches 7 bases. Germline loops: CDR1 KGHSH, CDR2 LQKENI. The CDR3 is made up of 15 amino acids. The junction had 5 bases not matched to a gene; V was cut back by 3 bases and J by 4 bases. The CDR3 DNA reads TGTGCCAGCTCACCGAGGACAGGAGATAATGAAAAACTGTTTTTT. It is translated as CASSPRTGDNEKLFF.

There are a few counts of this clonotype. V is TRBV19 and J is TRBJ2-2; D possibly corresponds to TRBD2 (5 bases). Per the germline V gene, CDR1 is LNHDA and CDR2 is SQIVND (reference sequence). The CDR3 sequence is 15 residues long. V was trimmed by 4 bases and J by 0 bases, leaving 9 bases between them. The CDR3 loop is CASSTRTSNTGELFF. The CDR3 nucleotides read TGTGCCAGTAGTACGCGGACTTCGAACACCGGGGAGCTGTTTTTT.

The CDR3 reads CTSSLIGTPREQYF. The CDR3 DNA sequence: TGCACCAGCAGTCTAATCGGGACCCCCCGCGAGCAGTACTTC. The chain has TRBV1 and TRBJ2-7; the table calls TRBD1, which could not be checked here. TRBV1 is listed as a pseudogene. The CDR3 extends over 14 amino acids.

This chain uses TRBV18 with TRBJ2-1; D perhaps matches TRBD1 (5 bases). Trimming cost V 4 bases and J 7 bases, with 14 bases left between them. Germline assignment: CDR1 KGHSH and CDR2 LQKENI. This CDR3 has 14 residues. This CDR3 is CASSLLPGANEQFF. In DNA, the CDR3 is TGTGCCAGCTCACTTCTCCCTGGGGCGAATGAGCAGTTCTTC. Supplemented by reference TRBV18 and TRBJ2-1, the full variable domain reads NAGVMQNPRHLVRRRGQEARLRCSPMKGHSHVYWYRQLPEEGLKFMVYLQKENIIDESGMPKERFSAEFPKEGPSILRIQQVVRGDSAAYFCASSLLPGANEQFFGPGTRLTVL.

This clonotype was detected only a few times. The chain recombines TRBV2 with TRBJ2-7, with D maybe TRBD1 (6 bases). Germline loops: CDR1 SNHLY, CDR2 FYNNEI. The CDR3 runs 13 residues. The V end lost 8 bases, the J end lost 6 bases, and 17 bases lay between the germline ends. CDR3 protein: CASRSGVVGEQYF. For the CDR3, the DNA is TGTGCCAGCCGCTCAGGGGTAGTGGGCGAGCAGTACTTC.

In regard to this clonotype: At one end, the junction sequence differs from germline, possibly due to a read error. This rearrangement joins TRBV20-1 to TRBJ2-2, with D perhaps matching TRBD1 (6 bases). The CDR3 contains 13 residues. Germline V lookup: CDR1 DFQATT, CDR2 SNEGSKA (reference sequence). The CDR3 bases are TGCAGTGGCGGACAGACGAACACCGGGGATCTGTTTTTT. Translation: CSGGQTNTGDLFF.

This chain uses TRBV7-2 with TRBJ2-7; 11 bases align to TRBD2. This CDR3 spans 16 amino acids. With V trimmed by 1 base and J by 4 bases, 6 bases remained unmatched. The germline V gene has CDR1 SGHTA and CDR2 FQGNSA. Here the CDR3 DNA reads TGTGCCAGCAGCTTAGGACTAGCGGGGATTGAGTACGAGCAGTACTTC. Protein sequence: CASSLGLAGIEYEQYF.

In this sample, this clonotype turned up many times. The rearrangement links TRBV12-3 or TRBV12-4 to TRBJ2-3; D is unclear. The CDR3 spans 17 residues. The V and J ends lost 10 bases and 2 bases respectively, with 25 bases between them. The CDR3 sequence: CATLTRKVRLFTDTQYF. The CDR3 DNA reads TGTGCCACTCTCACCAGGAAGGTTCGCCTCTTCACAGATACGCAGTATTTT.

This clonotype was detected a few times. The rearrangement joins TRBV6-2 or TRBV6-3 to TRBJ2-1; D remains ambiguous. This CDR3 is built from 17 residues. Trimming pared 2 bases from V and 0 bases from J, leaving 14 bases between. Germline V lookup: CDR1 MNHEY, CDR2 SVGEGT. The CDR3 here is CASSYSVGLSSYNEQFF. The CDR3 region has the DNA TGTGCCAGCAGTTACAGCGTTGGCCTCAGCTCCTACAATGAGCAGTTCTTC.

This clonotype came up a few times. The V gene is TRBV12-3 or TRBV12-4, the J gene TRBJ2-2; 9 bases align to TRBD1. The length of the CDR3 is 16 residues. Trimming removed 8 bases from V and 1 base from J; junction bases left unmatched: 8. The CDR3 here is CASGGQGSQNTGELFF. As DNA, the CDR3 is TGTGCCAGCGGAGGACAGGGGAGTCAGAACACCGGGGAGCTGTTTTTT.

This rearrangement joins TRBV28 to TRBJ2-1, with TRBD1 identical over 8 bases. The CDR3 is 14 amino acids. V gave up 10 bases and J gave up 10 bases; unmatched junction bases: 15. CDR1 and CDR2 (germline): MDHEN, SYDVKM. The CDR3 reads CATSGQGGIREQFF. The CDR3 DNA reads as TGTGCCACCTCCGGACAGGGAGGAATAAGGGAGCAGTTCTTC.

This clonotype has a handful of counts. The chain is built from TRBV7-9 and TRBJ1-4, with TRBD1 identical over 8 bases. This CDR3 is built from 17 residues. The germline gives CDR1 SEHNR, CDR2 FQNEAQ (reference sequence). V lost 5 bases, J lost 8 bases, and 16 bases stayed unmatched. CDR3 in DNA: TGTGCCAGCAGCCTCCGGGACAGGCGAATTATAGGGGAAAAACTGTTTTTT. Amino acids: CASSLRDRRIIGEKLFF.

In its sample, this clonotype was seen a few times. CDR3 residues: CSAAEGLIETQYF. The CDR3 DNA sequence: TGCAGTGCAGCGGAGGGCTTGATTGAGACCCAGTACTTC. The chain employs TRBV20-1 and TRBJ2-5; the D gene is possibly TRBD2 (6 bases). This CDR3 comprises 13 residues. The germline CDR1 and CDR2 sequences are DFQATT and SNEGSKA (reference sequence). With 6 bases removed from V and 5 bases from J, the gap between germline ends came to 16 bases.

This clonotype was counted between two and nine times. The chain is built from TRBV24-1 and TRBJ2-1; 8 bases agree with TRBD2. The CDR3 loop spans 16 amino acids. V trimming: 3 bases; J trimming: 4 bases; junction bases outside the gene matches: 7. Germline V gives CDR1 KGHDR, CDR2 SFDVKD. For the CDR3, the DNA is TGTGCCACCAGTGATACAACTAGCGGCGCATACAATGAGCAGTTCTTC. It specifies CATSDTTSGAYNEQFF.

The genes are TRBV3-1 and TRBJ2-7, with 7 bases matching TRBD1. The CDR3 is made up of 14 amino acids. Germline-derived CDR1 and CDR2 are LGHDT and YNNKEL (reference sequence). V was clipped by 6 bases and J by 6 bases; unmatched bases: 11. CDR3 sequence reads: CASSLQGFPSEQYF. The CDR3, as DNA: TGTGCCAGCAGTCTACAGGGGTTTCCCTCCGAGCAGTACTTC.

CDR3 nucleotides: TGTGCCAGCAGCCGACACTATGGCTACACCTTC. Its protein product is CASSRHYGYTF. This chain links TRBV7-9 with TRBJ1-2; D is unresolved. V was cut by 5 bases and J by 3 bases, with 4 bases left in between. CDR1 is SEHNR and CDR2 is FQNEAQ in the germline V gene (reference sequence). There are 11 residues in the CDR3.

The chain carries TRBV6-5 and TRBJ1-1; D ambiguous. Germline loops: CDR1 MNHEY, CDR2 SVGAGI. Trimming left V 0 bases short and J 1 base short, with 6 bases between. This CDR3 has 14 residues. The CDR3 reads CASSYSRRNTEAFF. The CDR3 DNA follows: TGTGCCAGCAGTTACTCGAGGAGGAACACTGAAGCTTTCTTT.

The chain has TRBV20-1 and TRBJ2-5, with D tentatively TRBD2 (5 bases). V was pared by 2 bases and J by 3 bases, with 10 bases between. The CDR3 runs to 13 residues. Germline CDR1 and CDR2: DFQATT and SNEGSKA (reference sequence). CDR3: CSARKTTEETQYF. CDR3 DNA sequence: TGCAGTGCTAGAAAGACTACCGAAGAGACCCAGTACTTC.

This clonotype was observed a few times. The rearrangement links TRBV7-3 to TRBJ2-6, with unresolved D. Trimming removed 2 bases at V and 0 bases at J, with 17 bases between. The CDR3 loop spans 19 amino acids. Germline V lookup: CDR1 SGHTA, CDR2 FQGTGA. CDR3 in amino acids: CASSLGPGALFSGANVLTF. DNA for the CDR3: TGTGCCAGCAGCTTAGGCCCAGGCGCCCTGTTCTCTGGGGCCAACGTCCTGACTTTC.

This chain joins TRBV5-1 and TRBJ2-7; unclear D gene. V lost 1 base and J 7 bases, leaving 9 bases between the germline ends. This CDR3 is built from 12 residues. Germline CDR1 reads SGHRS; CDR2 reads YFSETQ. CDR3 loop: CASSLNRDEQYF. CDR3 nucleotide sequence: TGCGCCAGCAGCTTGAACCGAGATGAGCAGTACTTC. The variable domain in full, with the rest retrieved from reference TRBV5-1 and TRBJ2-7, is KAGVTQTPRYLIKTRGQQVTLSCSPISGHRSVSWYQQTPGQGLQFLFEYFSETQRNKGNFPGRFSGRQFSNSRSEMNVSTLELGDSALYLCASSLNRDEQYFGPGTRLTVT.

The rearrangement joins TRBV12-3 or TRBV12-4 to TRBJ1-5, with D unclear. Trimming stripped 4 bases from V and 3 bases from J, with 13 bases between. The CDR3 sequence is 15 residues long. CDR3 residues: CASSSSGRTNQPQHF. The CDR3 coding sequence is TGTGCCAGCAGTTCCTCCGGACGGACCAATCAGCCCCAGCATTTT.

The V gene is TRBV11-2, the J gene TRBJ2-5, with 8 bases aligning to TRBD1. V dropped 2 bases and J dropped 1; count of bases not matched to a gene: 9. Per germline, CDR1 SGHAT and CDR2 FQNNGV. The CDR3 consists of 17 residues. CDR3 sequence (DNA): TGTGCCAGCAGCTTACTGGGACAGGTGGGGATCCAAGAGACCCAGTACTTC. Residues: CASSLLGQVGIQETQYF.

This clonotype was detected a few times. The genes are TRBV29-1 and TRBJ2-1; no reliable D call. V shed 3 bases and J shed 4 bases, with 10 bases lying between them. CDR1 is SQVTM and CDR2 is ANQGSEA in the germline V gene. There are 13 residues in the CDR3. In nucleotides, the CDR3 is TGCAGCGTTGAGGTTAGGGTTTACAATGAGCAGTTCTTC. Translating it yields CSVEVRVYNEQFF.

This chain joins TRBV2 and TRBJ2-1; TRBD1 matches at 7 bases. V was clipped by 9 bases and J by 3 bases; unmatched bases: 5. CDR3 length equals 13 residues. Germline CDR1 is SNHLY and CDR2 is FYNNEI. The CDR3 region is CASHRDSYNEQFF. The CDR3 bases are TGTGCCAGTCACCGGGACAGCTACAATGAGCAGTTCTTC.

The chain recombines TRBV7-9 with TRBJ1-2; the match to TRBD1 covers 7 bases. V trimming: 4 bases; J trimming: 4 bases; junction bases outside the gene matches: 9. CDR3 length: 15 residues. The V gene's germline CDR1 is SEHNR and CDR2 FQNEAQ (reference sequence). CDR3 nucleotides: TGTGCCAGCAGCTCCTCCGACAGGGTGGTCTATGGCTACACCTTC. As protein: CASSSSDRVVYGYTF.